Sequencing of this T cell receptor (beta chain) was carried out in a study of blood T cell repertoires in COVID-19. Overall study context: Italy, Spain and the United States were the sources of the convalescent and acute COVID-19 samples. Sources were T cells, B-cell-depleted T cells, or PBMCs; the material itself was cDNA or gDNA.

The trim removed 6 bases at V and 4 bases at J, leaving 7 bases unmatched. Germline CDR1 SNHLY, CDR2 FYNNEI. This CDR3 comprises 15 residues. Source study methods: By means of reference gene primer amplification, nucleated cell counts were estimated. Here immunoSEQ multiplex PCR was the method, and the copy in TCRdb shows in-frame clones only, minus some. V and J calls and clone size follow that table, whereas D and trimming were derived from the DNA. The repertoire holds about 61,000 clones, with around 82% as singletons. This clone was seen a few times. The sequenced sample consisted of peripheral blood. The chain combines TRBV2 with TRBJ2-1; 9 nucleotides match TRBD1. The receptor comes from a man older than 75 with active or convalescent COVID-19. The CDR3, as DNA: TGTGCCAGCAGCCCCGGGACAGGGATATACAATGAGCAGTTCTTC. Residues: CASSPGTGIYNEQFF.